Presented here are 32 T cell receptor beta chains from one specimen sequenced in a study of identical twins. TCRdb processed the 5' RACE reads anew with MiXCR; each CDR3 protein has one entry. The table shows about 520,000 distinct CDR3 sequences, with 20% to 25% occurring only once. These same data were also listed under a study on T cells expressing NK-cell markers.

Sequencing input: CD4+ T cells sorted from blood. These receptor sequences come from a woman aged 18-29 years in good health.

The gene calls are TRBV7-9 and TRBJ1-2, with D tentatively TRBD1 (6 bases). The length of the CDR3 is 16 residues. The V and J ends lost 6 bases and 5 bases respectively, with 22 bases between them. Germline V gene sequence: CDR1 SEHNR, CDR2 FQNEAQ (reference sequence). Here the CDR3 reads CASSFDDSRGGYGYTF. The CDR3 DNA follows: TGTGCCAGCAGTTTCGACGACAGCAGGGGAGGGTATGGCTACACCTTC.

The CDR3 DNA is TGCAGTGCTGCCCCACTAACCAAGGCAACCTCCTACAATGAGCAGTTCTTC. It is translated as CSAAPLTKATSYNEQFF. V usage is TRBV20-1 and J usage is TRBJ2-1, with no clear D. V was cut by 5 bases and J by 0 bases, with 20 bases left in between. CDR1 is DFQATT and CDR2 is SNEGSKA in the germline V gene (reference sequence). The CDR3 has 17 residues.

The table lists this clonotype with many counts. The chain has TRBV20-1 and TRBJ1-2; D is perhaps TRBD1 (6 bases). Looked up from germline, CDR1 is DFQATT and CDR2 is SNEGSKA (reference sequence). CDR3 size: 13 residues. Trimming removed 4 bases from V and 4 bases from J, with 13 bases in between. DNA for the CDR3: TGCAGTGCTACCCCGCCAGGGGTCTATGGCTACACCTTC. This sequence encodes CSATPPGVYGYTF.

In this sample, this clonotype turned up a few times. The chain links TRBV20-1 to TRBJ1-1; possible D gene TRBD1, 5 bases. CDR1 is DFQATT and CDR2 is SNEGSKA in the germline V gene (reference sequence). Trimming removed 0 bases from V and 4 bases from J, with 12 bases in between. CDR3 length equals 14 residues. This CDR3 is CSARDKAGGTEAFF. The CDR3 nucleotides read TGCAGTGCTAGAGATAAGGCCGGGGGCACTGAAGCTTTCTTT.

This chain connects TRBV24-1 to TRBJ2-2; 13 bases line up with TRBD2. The CDR3 length is 17 residues. Trimming cost V 0 bases and J 10 bases; bases outside gene matches: 7. Germline V gene sequence: CDR1 KGHDR, CDR2 SFDVKD. The CDR3 protein is CATSDLRTSGRAEELFF. The CDR3 DNA reads TGTGCCACCAGTGATTTGCGTACTAGCGGGAGGGCCGAGGAGCTGTTTTTT.

The sample holds a few counts of this clonotype. This chain connects TRBV10-3 to TRBJ1-2, with 7 bases matching TRBD1. The CDR3 is 13 amino acids. The trim removed 8 bases at V and 2 bases at J, leaving 5 bases unmatched. Germline CDR1 ENHRY, CDR2 SYGVKD. CDR3 nucleotide sequence: TGTGCCATCTCCACAGGGGAGAACTATGGCTACACCTTC. Its protein product is CAISTGENYGYTF.

This clonotype was counted only a few times. This chain connects TRBV10-3 to TRBJ1-2; no clear D. The germline V gene encodes CDR1 ENHRY and CDR2 SYGVKD. With 4 bases removed from V and 5 bases from J, the gap between germline ends came to 8 bases. There are 12 residues in the CDR3. This CDR3 reads CAISVQSYGYTF. The CDR3 DNA follows: TGTGCCATCAGTGTACAGAGTTATGGCTACACCTTC.

The rearrangement joins TRBV10-3 to TRBJ2-1; a weak D match, TRBD1 (6 bases). CDR1 is ENHRY and CDR2 is SYGVKD in the germline V gene. With 10 bases removed from V and 6 bases from J, the gap between germline ends came to 13 bases. The CDR3 spans 12 residues. CDR3 DNA sequence: TGTGCCACACTTGGGGGCTCCAATGAGCAGTTCTTC. Encoded protein: CATLGGSNEQFF.

The V gene is TRBV27, the J gene TRBJ2-3; 7 bases are shared with TRBD2. CDR3 length equals 16 residues. The germline V gene encodes CDR1 MNHEY and CDR2 SMNVEV (reference sequence). J was trimmed by 1 base and V by 5 bases; bases with no gene match: 9. Written as DNA, the CDR3 is TGTGCCAGCAGTATCGATCTAGCGGCCCGCACAGATACGCAGTATTTT. It encodes CASSIDLAARTDTQYF.

The chain combines TRBV20-1 with TRBJ2-2, with D hard to call. The CDR3 totals 14 residues. Looked up from germline, CDR1 is DFQATT and CDR2 is SNEGSKA (reference sequence). V was trimmed by 3 bases and J by 5 bases, leaving 13 bases between them. The CDR3 region is CSARTPAGTGELFF. CDR3 sequence (DNA): TGCAGTGCTAGGACCCCGGCCGGTACCGGGGAGCTGTTTTTT.

This clonotype has just a few counts. The V and J genes are TRBV20-1 and TRBJ1-5; possibly TRBD1 for D (5 bases). The CDR3 length is 16 residues. The V gene lost 6 bases and the J gene lost 2 bases, with 20 bases spanning the gap. CDR1 is DFQATT and CDR2 is SNEGSKA in the germline V gene (reference sequence). CDR3 protein: CSASRGNQWGNQPQHF. For the CDR3, the DNA is TGCAGTGCGTCCCGGGGGAATCAGTGGGGCAATCAGCCCCAGCATTTT.

This clonotype was observed a few times. The rearrangement links TRBV20-1 to TRBJ1-1; D might be TRBD1 (5 bases). Germline CDR1 is DFQATT and CDR2 is SNEGSKA (reference sequence). V was cut by 8 bases and J by 1 base, with 14 bases left in between. CDR3 length: 13 amino acids. The CDR3: CSPRWDRNTEAFF. The CDR3 DNA reads TGCAGTCCCAGGTGGGACCGGAACACTGAAGCTTTCTTT.

This sequence joins TRBV27 and TRBJ1-2; D is uncertain. CDR3 length: 14 residues. Trimming took off 2 bases at V and 2 bases at J, with 9 bases between the two ends. Germline V gene sequence: CDR1 MNHEY, CDR2 SMNVEV (reference sequence). CDR3 nucleotides: TGTGCCAGCAGTTTAAAAGGGTCCAACTATGGCTACACCTTC. Amino acids: CASSLKGSNYGYTF.

This clonotype has just a few counts. The chain uses TRBV6-5 and TRBJ1-1, with unresolved D. The V end was cut by 7 bases, the J end by 3 bases, with 6 bases between. This CDR3 is 11 amino acids long. Looked up from germline, CDR1 is MNHEY and CDR2 is SVGAGI. The CDR3 spells CASITYTEAFF. The CDR3 DNA reads as TGTGCCAGCATTACCTACACTGAAGCTTTCTTT.

This clonotype was counted between two and nine times. The gene calls are TRBV5-5 and TRBJ1-6; possible D gene TRBD1, 5 bases. The ends were cut back, 4 bases at V and 6 bases at J, with 17 bases in the middle. This CDR3 is 16 amino acids long. The V gene's germline CDR1 is SGHKS and CDR2 YYEKEE (reference sequence). The CDR3 protein is CASSQTLGGVNSPLHF. DNA for the CDR3: TGTGCCAGCAGCCAAACACTGGGAGGGGTTAATTCACCCCTCCACTTT.

The V and J genes are TRBV6-5 and TRBJ2-7, with TRBD1 matching over 8 bases. Germline trimming cut 0 bases from V and 6 bases from J; bases unmatched to any gene: 7. There are 15 residues in the CDR3. Germline values: CDR1 MNHEY, CDR2 SVGAGI. In DNA, the CDR3 is TGTGCCAGCAGTTACTCTGCCGGACAGGGACGCGAGCAGTACTTC. This gives the protein CASSYSAGQGREQYF.

Only a few counts were recorded for this clonotype. The chain employs TRBV7-2 and TRBJ2-1; 8 bases align to TRBD2. Trimming cost V 5 bases and J 2 bases; bases outside gene matches: 8. Germline values: CDR1 SGHTA, CDR2 FQGNSA. CDR3 length: 16 amino acids. CDR3: CASSRRFSGTYNEQFF. CDR3 in DNA: TGTGCCAGCAGCCGAAGATTTAGCGGGACCTACAATGAGCAGTTCTTC.

Many counts were recorded for this clonotype. For the CDR3, the DNA is TGTGCCATCAGTCCAGAAGGTGCGATCTATGGCTACACCTTC. This translates into CAISPEGAIYGYTF. The genes are TRBV10-3 and TRBJ1-2; the D is unclear. V was shortened by 5 bases and J by 4 bases, with 14 bases between the two germline ends. Germline V gene data show CDR1 as ENHRY and CDR2 as SYGVKD. CDR3 length: 14 amino acids.

The chain joins TRBV4-3 to TRBJ1-1, with no clear D. V lost 4 bases and J 4 bases, leaving 16 bases between the germline ends. The CDR3 has 15 amino acids. In germline, CDR1 is LGHNA, CDR2 YSLEER. The CDR3: CASSLSYPGSTEAFF. CDR3 DNA: TGCGCCAGCAGCCTCTCGTACCCCGGGAGCACTGAAGCTTTCTTT.

The rearrangement links TRBV6-5 to TRBJ1-1; the D gene is possibly TRBD1 (5 bases). CDR3 length: 12 amino acids. The V end was cut by 6 bases, the J end by 12 bases, with 17 bases between. The V gene's germline CDR1 is MNHEY and CDR2 SVGAGI. CDR3 residues: CASSGTHERTFF. The CDR3 DNA sequence: TGTGCCAGCAGCGGGACCCATGAAAGGACTTTCTTT.

This clonotype came up a few times. The chain employs TRBV9 and TRBJ1-1; perhaps TRBD1 as D (5 bases). This CDR3 region has 15 residues. Germline V gene lookup returns CDR1 SGDLS and CDR2 YYNGEE. V lost 0 bases and J lost 1, with 10 bases in between. CDR3 coding DNA: TGTGCCAGCAGCGTAGATGGGGGGTCGAACACTGAAGCTTTCTTT. Translated, it gives CASSVDGGSNTEAFF. The full variable domain, in which reference TRBV9 and TRBJ1-1 provide the parts outside the CDR3, is DSGVTQTPKHLITATGQRVTLRCSPRSGDLSVYWYQQSLDQGLQFLIQYYNGEERAKGNILERFSAQQFPDLHSELNLSSLELGDSALYFCASSVDGGSNTEAFFGQGTRLTVV.

In DNA, the CDR3 is TGCAGTGCAGGAGGAATAGGACAGAAGAACACTGAAGCTTTCTTT. This sequence encodes CSAGGIGQKNTEAFF. V usage is TRBV20-1 and J usage is TRBJ1-1; possible D gene TRBD1, 6 bases. Trimming took 6 bases from V and 1 from J, leaving 18 bases between them. The germline V gene has CDR1 DFQATT and CDR2 SNEGSKA (reference sequence). The CDR3 has 15 amino acids.

This chain links TRBV7-7 with TRBJ2-5, with 8 bases aligning to TRBD1. The CDR3 contains 16 residues. CDR1 is SSHAT and CDR2 is FNYEAQ in the germline V gene (reference sequence). Trimming removed 4 bases from V and 5 bases from J; junction bases left unmatched: 12. In DNA, the CDR3 is TGTGCCAGCAGCTCCTACGGACAGGGACAGTGGGAGACCCAGTACTTC. This gives the protein CASSSYGQGQWETQYF.

The V call is TRBV20-1, the J call TRBJ1-1; D gene unclear. This CDR3 has 14 residues. Trimming pared 5 bases from V and 0 bases from J, leaving 13 bases between. Per germline, CDR1 DFQATT and CDR2 SNEGSKA (reference sequence). The CDR3 reads CSALEDDMNTEAFF. The CDR3 DNA sequence: TGCAGTGCTTTAGAGGACGATATGAACACTGAAGCTTTCTTT.

This clonotype occurred a few times. The chain links TRBV6-2 or TRBV6-3 to TRBJ2-7, with 8 nucleotides matching TRBD1. The CDR3 contains 15 residues. Trimming took 5 bases from V and 6 from J; bases not matched to a gene: 12. The germline V gene encodes CDR1 MNHEY and CDR2 SVGEGT. The DNA of the CDR3 is TGTGCCAGCAGTCCTTTGAGGACAGGGCCTTCCGAGCAGTACTTC. Encoded protein: CASSPLRTGPSEQYF.

The chain couples TRBV9 to TRBJ1-1; maybe TRBD1 (5 bases). The CDR3 has 17 amino acids. Germline V gene lookup returns CDR1 SGDLS and CDR2 YYNGEE. Deletions cut 4 bases from V and 0 bases from J, with 19 bases between. The CDR3 region is CASSLDPNQGLNTEAFF. Written as DNA, the CDR3 is TGTGCCAGCAGCCTCGACCCCAACCAGGGTTTGAACACTGAAGCTTTCTTT.

V gene TRBV6-1 combines with J gene TRBJ1-6; D uncertain. The CDR3 has 15 amino acids. V gave up 8 bases and J gave up 0 bases, with 11 bases separating them. Germline V gene lookup returns CDR1 MNHNS and CDR2 SASEGT. The CDR3 bases are TGTGCCAGCCGACGGTTGAGCTCCTATAATTCACCCCTCCACTTT. Its translation is CASRRLSSYNSPLHF.

This clonotype was detected a few times. The CDR3 loop is CSADSNTGELFF. In DNA form, the CDR3 reads TGCAGTGCGGACAGCAACACCGGGGAGCTGTTTTTT. The rearrangement uses TRBV20-1 and TRBJ2-2, with D perhaps TRBD1 (6 bases). This CDR3 has 12 residues. With 6 bases removed from V and 2 bases from J, the gap between germline ends came to 7 bases. CDR1 and CDR2 (germline): DFQATT, SNEGSKA (reference sequence).

The V gene is TRBV20-1, the J gene TRBJ1-5; D might be TRBD1 (5 bases). Trimming shortened V by 5 bases and J by 9 bases, and 14 bases separated the two germline ends. The CDR3 loop spans 12 amino acids. The germline gives CDR1 DFQATT, CDR2 SNEGSKA (reference sequence). The chain's CDR3 is CSAARGPGPQHF. The CDR3, as DNA: TGCAGTGCTGCCCGGGGCCCAGGGCCCCAGCATTTT.

The V and J genes are TRBV27 and TRBJ2-4; D is possibly TRBD1 or TRBD2 (5 bases each). Germline loops: CDR1 MNHEY, CDR2 SMNVEV (reference sequence). This CDR3 is 15 amino acids long. V was cut by 5 bases and J by 6 bases, with 17 bases left in between. CDR3 amino acids: CASSGLRAGTNIQYF. The DNA for the CDR3 is TGTGCCAGCAGTGGGTTAAGGGCAGGGACAAACATTCAGTACTTC.

The rearrangement uses TRBV29-1 and TRBJ1-5, with D unresolved. The CDR3 is 12 amino acids. Germline values: CDR1 SQVTM, CDR2 ANQGSEA. The ends were cut back, 6 bases at V and 3 bases at J, with 9 bases in the middle. The CDR3 DNA reads TGCAGCGTGGCAGGCCACAATCAGCCCCAGCATTTT. Translated: CSVAGHNQPQHF.

V is TRBV9 and J is TRBJ2-3, with TRBD2 as a possible D gene (6 bases). The CDR3 length is 15 residues. The germline CDR1 and CDR2 sequences are SGDLS and YYNGEE. V was clipped by 3 bases and J by 1 base, with 12 bases between them. The CDR3 here is CASSGVGSGTDTQYF. CDR3 nucleotides: TGTGCCAGCAGCGGGGTCGGGAGTGGCACAGATACGCAGTATTTT.